The entry below gives a single T cell receptor beta chain sequence along with its context. The data originate from a study of blood T cell repertoires in COVID-19. From germline, CDR1 is PRHDT and CDR2 FYEKMQ (reference sequence). The CDR3 sequence is 14 residues long. Trimming removed 5 bases from V and 5 bases from J, with 12 bases in between. Original data processing: Estimates of nucleated cell counts were drawn from the amplification of reference gene primers. TCRdb's copy holds only in-frame clones and misses some; the assay was immunoSEQ multiplex PCR. V, J and clone size reflect that table, while D and trimming were determined from the DNA. The sample has about 350,000 clones, 86% seen once.

The rearrangement links TRBV13 to TRBJ1-4; D might be TRBD1 (6 bases). This clonotype originated in a woman between 55 and 75 years old with COVID-19, enrolled during active disease. The sample consisted of peripheral blood. The CDR3 region is CASSDTGKNEKLFF. The CDR3 nucleotides are TGTGCCAGCAGCGATACAGGGAAGAATGAAAAACTGTTTTTT. The complete variable domain, with remaining parts taken from reference TRBV13 and TRBJ1-4, reads AAGVIQSPRHLIKEKRETATLKCYPIPRHDTVYWYQQGPGQDPQFLISFYEKMQSDKGSIPDRFSAQQFSDYHSELNMSSLELGDSALYFCASSDTGKNEKLFFGSGTQLSVL.